This is a list of T cell receptor beta chains from one sample in a study of T cell repertoires in cytomegalovirus infection. TCRdb processed the reads anew with MiXCR; each CDR3 protein has one entry. The table lists about 920,000 distinct CDR3 sequences, approximately 33% of them singletons. The antigens for these receptors are not known. The material sequenced was cultured CD8+ T cells from PBMCs, taken from culture after CMV antigen stimulation. All receptors come from a human donor in good health (CMV status not recorded). Some clones in this sample may be carry-over from other donors' samples. Each CDR3 is given with its conserved first and last residue. The D gene is left open where the match is weak. For some rows the clone size is stated as once, few or many, or as a class when expanded; others skip it.

clone_size	v_call	j_call	d_call	cdr3_nt	cdr3_aa
few	TRBV6-5	TRBJ1-2	TRBD1	TGTGCCAGCAGTTACTCGGACAGGACAAGACACGACTATGGCTACACCTTC	CASSYSDRTRHDYGYTF
few	TRBV6-6	TRBJ1-2	.	TGTGCCAGCAGTTACGGGACACCGGGCGATGGCTACACCTTC	CASSYGTPGDGYTF
.	TRBV4-1	TRBJ1-5	.	TGCGCCAGCAGCCAAGATCTCGGGGTTCATCAGCCCCAGCATTTT	CASSQDLGVHQPQHF
few	TRBV10-3	TRBJ2-3	TRBD2	TGTGCCATCGGGAAGCGGGGGGGCACAGATACGCAGTATTTT	CAIGKRGGTDTQYF
.	TRBV6-5	TRBJ2-1	TRBD2	TGTGCCAGCACCTTAGCGGGGGGGCCATTTTGGTCCAATGAGCAGTTCTTC	CASTLAGGPFWSNEQFF
few	TRBV20-1	TRBJ1-1	.	TGCAGTGCTAGAAAGGTCTACCTCAACACTGAAGCTTTCTTT	CSARKVYLNTEAFF
few	TRBV11-2	TRBJ2-3	.	TGTGCCAGCCGTTCAGGGGGGGATACGCAGTATTTT	CASRSGGDTQYF
.	TRBV19	TRBJ2-7	TRBD2	TGTGCCATGGGAGGGGTCGACGAGCAGTACTTC	CAMGGVDEQYF
many	TRBV7-6	TRBJ1-6	TRBD1	TGTGCCAGCAGCGCGACAGGGGAAAGTTCACCCCTCCACTTT	CASSATGESSPLHF
few	TRBV27	TRBJ2-6	.	TGTGCCAGCAGTAATTCGGCAGGGGGGTCTGGGGCCAACGTCCTGACTTTC	CASSNSAGGSGANVLTF
.	TRBV7-9	TRBJ2-5	.	TGTGCCAGCAGCTTAGTAGGTCGGGGGCAAGAGACCCAGTACTTC	CASSLVGRGQETQYF
.	TRBV7-6	TRBJ2-7	.	TGTGCCAGCTCTCACCCGGGACAAACCTACGAGCAGTACTTC	CASSHPGQTYEQYF
.	TRBV6-2/TRBV6-3	TRBJ1-1	.	TGTGCCAGCACCCAGACACCGAACACTGAAGCTTTCTTT	CASTQTPNTEAFF
many	TRBV7-6	TRBJ2-5	.	TGTGCCAGCAGCTTTTCCGCGGGCGGCGAGACCCAGTACTTC	CASSFSAGGETQYF
.	TRBV2	TRBJ2-7	.	TGTGCCAGTGGGGCGTCGTACGAGCAGTACTTC	CASGASYEQYF
.	TRBV7-2	TRBJ1-6	.	TGTGCCAGCAGCTTAAAGGTGTTCGGCTCACCCCCCCACTTT	CASSLKVFGSPPHF